The 16 T cell receptor beta chains reported below all come from one sample, sequenced in a study of blood T cell repertoires in COVID-19 (dated by TCRdb to 2018 to 2020). The library was prepared using the immunoSEQ multiplex PCR assay. The immuneACCESS repertoire file appears here via TCRdb, limited to in-frame rearrangements. These files lack a portion of the clones; in checked studies, under half of the deficit traces to unresolved V genes, and the cause of the others is not known. The sample has fewer than 450,000 clones on record, around nine tenths of them singletons. Of the sample, more than 3% is held by the ten largest clones. What was sequenced was peripheral blood. The origin of the receptors is a woman aged 18-30 years who had recovered from COVID-19.

Here the CDR3 reads CASSGDTSYGYTF. In DNA, the CDR3 is TGTGCCAGCTCGGGGGACACCTCCTATGGCTACACCTTC. The rearrangement links TRBV18 to TRBJ1-2; D is possibly TRBD1 (6 bases). Germline values: CDR1 KGHSH, CDR2 LQKENI. The ends were cut back, 6 bases at V and 4 bases at J, with 12 bases in the middle. The CDR3 contains 13 residues.

The V gene is TRBV7-9, the J gene TRBJ1-2, with D possibly TRBD1 on 6 matching bases. Germline V gene lookup returns CDR1 SEHNR and CDR2 FQNEAQ (reference sequence). The germline V and J ends were trimmed by 5 bases and 7 bases, with 23 bases remaining between them. CDR3 length: 16 amino acids. DNA for the CDR3: TGTGCCAGCAGCCATAATATGGGGGGGCTAACTCGTGGCTACACCTTC. Residues: CASSHNMGGLTRGYTF.

CDR3 DNA sequence: TGCGCCAGCAGTGAGTTTGGCAGATACAATCAGCCCCAGCATTTT. Amino acids: CASSEFGRYNQPQHF. This chain links TRBV10-2 with TRBJ1-5; D not resolved. Germline CDR1 is WSHSY and CDR2 is SAAADI. The V gene lost 1 base and the J gene lost 3 bases, with 10 bases spanning the gap. The CDR3 spans 15 residues.

This clone was detected a few times. The chain is built from TRBV7-9 and TRBJ1-5; 11 nucleotides agree with TRBD1. V was pared by 3 bases and J by 4 bases, with 2 bases of the junction left unmatched. The CDR3 runs 15 residues. Germline assignment: CDR1 SEHNR and CDR2 FQNEAQ (reference sequence). CDR3 protein: CASSFGQGANQPQHF. CDR3 bases: TGTGCCAGCAGCTTTGGACAGGGGGCGAATCAGCCCCAGCATTTT.

The V call is TRBV5-4, the J call TRBJ2-3, with 7 bases identical to TRBD1. Per the germline V gene, CDR1 is SGHNT and CDR2 is YYREEE (reference sequence). This CDR3 region has 15 residues. V lost 1 base and J lost 2; bases outside the gene matches: 4. The CDR3 DNA reads as TGTGCCAGCAGCTTGCCGGGACAGTTCACAGATACGCAGTATTTT. It encodes CASSLPGQFTDTQYF. Combining the CDR3 with reference TRBV5-4 and TRBJ2-3 gives the whole variable domain ETGVTQSPTHLIKTRGQQVTLRCSSQSGHNTVSWYQQALGQGPQFIFQYYREEENGRGNFPPRFSGLQFPNYSSELNVNALELDDSALYLCASSLPGQFTDTQYFGPGTRLTVL.

The gene calls are TRBV9 and TRBJ1-1, with 9 bases identical to TRBD1. Germline V gene lookup returns CDR1 SGDLS and CDR2 YYNGEE. V trimming: 3 bases; J trimming: 4 bases; junction bases outside the gene matches: 7. The CDR3 runs to 15 residues. The chain's CDR3 is CASSGTGGSFTEAFF. DNA for the CDR3: TGTGCCAGCAGCGGTACAGGGGGCTCGTTCACTGAAGCTTTCTTT.

This sequence joins TRBV2 and TRBJ2-7; 8 bases line up with TRBD1. The length of the CDR3 is 14 residues. The germline CDR1 and CDR2 sequences are SNHLY and FYNNEI. With 6 bases clipped from V and 6 bases from J, the junction kept 10 bases outside the gene matches. The CDR3 bases are TGTGCCAGCAGCTCCCGTGCCAGGGGGCCCGAGCAGTACGTC. Protein sequence: CASSSRARGPEQYV.

The genes are TRBV28 and TRBJ2-2; TRBD2 might be the D (5 bases). Germline assignment: CDR1 MDHEN and CDR2 SYDVKM. V was clipped by 6 bases and J by 6 bases, with 14 bases between them. The CDR3 loop spans 14 amino acids. The CDR3 DNA is TGTGCCAGCAGCCTTCGGGGAGTTGCCGGGGAGCTGTTTTTT. This codes for CASSLRGVAGELFF.

V and J are TRBV27 and TRBJ1-2; 9 bases agree with TRBD1. There are 13 residues in the CDR3. V gave up 11 bases and J gave up 8 bases; unmatched junction bases: 12. Germline CDR1 is MNHEY and CDR2 is SMNVEV (reference sequence). The CDR3 DNA reads TGTGCCGCGAAAGGACAGGGGTTCCAGGGCTACACCTTC. It encodes CAAKGQGFQGYTF.

This clone showed up just once. The chain uses TRBV5-3 and TRBJ2-7, with a tentative D call TRBD2 (5 bases). TRBV5-3 is recorded as an ORF, its role being uncertain. Between the trimmed V and J ends, which lost 2 bases and 6 bases, there was a span of 18 bases. This CDR3 region has 15 residues. The CDR3 loop reads CARSLVRGRRREQYV. The CDR3 DNA reads TGTGCCAGAAGCTTAGTTCGGGGAAGGAGGCGCGAGCAGTACGTC.

The chain recombines TRBV4-1 with TRBJ1-1; TRBD1 might be the D (5 bases). V lost 2 bases to trimming and J lost 0 bases, with 10 bases between them. This CDR3 has 15 amino acids. Germline values: CDR1 MGHRA, CDR2 YSYEKL. This CDR3 reads CASSQSGQMNTEAFF. The CDR3 bases are TGCGCCAGCAGCCAATCCGGACAAATGAACACTGAAGCTTTCTTT.

The chain employs TRBV19 and TRBJ2-2; the D is unclear. The germline V and J ends were trimmed by 0 bases and 6 bases, with 8 bases remaining between them. This CDR3 comprises 14 residues. Per the germline V gene, CDR1 is LNHDA and CDR2 is SQIVND (reference sequence). The CDR3 sequence is CASSIEAFAGELFF. The CDR3 nucleotides are TGTGCCAGTAGTATAGAGGCATTCGCCGGGGAGCTGTTTTTT.

DNA for the CDR3: TGTGCCAGCAGCTTACGGTCGGCTAGCGGGAGTATCGAGGGCAATGAGCAGTTCTTC. Its protein is CASSLRSASGSIEGNEQFF. This chain connects TRBV11-3 to TRBJ2-1, with 10 bases that match TRBD2. CDR1 SGHNT and CDR2 YENEEA come from the germline V gene. The J segment lost 6 bases and the V segment lost 2 bases, leaving 16 bases of the junction unmatched. There are 19 residues in the CDR3.

The CDR3 sequence is CASSLAGASTEAFF. In DNA, the CDR3 is TGTGCCAGCAGTTTAGCGGGGGCGAGCACTGAAGCTTTCTTT. The chain combines TRBV27 with TRBJ1-1, with TRBD1 as a possible D gene (6 bases). This CDR3 spans 14 amino acids. Germline CDR1 is MNHEY and CDR2 is SMNVEV (reference sequence). V lost 2 bases, J lost 4 bases, and 11 bases lay in between.

The gene calls are TRBV5-4 and TRBJ2-6; D gene ambiguous. V dropped 3 bases and J dropped 0 bases, with 19 bases sitting between them. CDR3 length: 19 residues. The germline V gene encodes CDR1 SGHNT and CDR2 YYREEE (reference sequence). The CDR3 nucleotides are TGTGCCAGCAGCTCCCCCTCGGCAGGCACCTTCTCTGGGGCCAACGTCCTGACTTTC. Translated: CASSSPSAGTFSGANVLTF. Full variable domain (rest looked up from reference TRBV5-4 and TRBJ2-6): ETGVTQSPTHLIKTRGQQVTLRCSSQSGHNTVSWYQQALGQGPQFIFQYYREEENGRGNFPPRFSGLQFPNYSSELNVNALELDDSALYLCASSSPSAGTFSGANVLTFGAGSRLTVL.

The gene calls are TRBV7-8 and TRBJ2-7; TRBD1 aligns across 7 bases. There are 12 residues in the CDR3. J was trimmed by 4 bases and V by 5 bases; bases with no gene match: 2. Germline assignment: CDR1 SGHVS and CDR2 FQNEAQ. CDR3 DNA: TGTGCCAGCAGCGCGACAGGGTACGAGCAGTACGTC. It specifies CASSATGYEQYV.